This TCR beta chain was captured by sequencing in a study of T cell repertoires in cytomegalovirus infection. A word on this clonotype: What it binds is unknown.

J lost 8 bases, V lost 4 bases, and 8 bases had no gene match. The CDR3 totals 14 residues. Looked up from germline, CDR1 is SGHKS and CDR2 is YYEKEE (reference sequence). TCRdb redid the calling of the reads with MiXCR, one entry per CDR3 protein. This sample carries 680,000 or so distinct CDR3 sequences, around 35% of them seen once, and the ten largest clones take 15% to 20%. The chain recombines TRBV5-5 with TRBJ1-3; 8 nucleotides align to TRBD1. The TCR originated in a human donor in good health (CMV status not recorded). Some clones in this sample may be carry-over from other donors' samples. The specimen was cultured PBMCs, collected from culture after CMV antigen stimulation. The CDR3 DNA follows: TGTGCCAGCAGCCTAGGACAGGGCTTGGACACCATATATTTT. Translated: CASSLGQGLDTIYF. The full variable domain, completed using reference TRBV5-5 and TRBJ1-3, is DAGVTQSPTHLIKTRGQQVTLRCSPISGHKSVSWYQQVLGQGPQFIFQYYEKEERGRGNFPDRFSARQFPNYSSELNVNALLLGDSALYLCASSLGQGLDTIYFGEGSWLTVV.